The sequence of this T cell receptor (beta chain) was determined in a study of OX40 agonist ivuxolimab in advanced cancers. Study as a whole: Participants averaged approximately 65 years of age (range about 23 to 79) and were around 80% male. Partial responses were achieved by three patients, one with hepatocellular carcinoma and two with cutaneous melanoma. Findings and caveats of the study: Circulating CD4+ and CD8+ T cells showed clonal expansion by week 6 at 0.1 to 3.0 mg/kg. Not determined was the antigen specificity of the expanded peripheral T cells.

The protocol was immunoSEQ multiplex PCR, while the TCRdb copy is restricted to in-frame clones and leaves out a portion. The sample shows 81,000 or so clones, about 90% of them seen only once. There are 14 residues in the CDR3. V gave up 0 bases and J gave up 7 bases, with 10 bases separating them. Germline-derived CDR1 and CDR2 are MNHEY and SVGAGI. As concerns this clone: What it binds is not known.

This sequence joins TRBV6-5 and TRBJ2-1; D uncertain. The starting material was CD4+ or CD8+ T cells sorted from blood, obtained in a trial of the OX40 agonist ivuxolimab. The receptor was derived from an adult with an advanced solid tumor such as melanoma, head and neck, liver or kidney cancer. The CDR3 region is CASSYSIVNNEQFF. The CDR3 bases are TGTGCCAGCAGTTACTCAATAGTCAATAATGAGCAGTTCTTC.